This T cell receptor (beta chain) was captured in a study of chemoradiotherapy in HPV16-positive cancers. Study findings and constraints: During treatment, candidate HPV-specific clones and E7-related motifs expanded in tumor.

Comment on this clone: Its antigen is unidentified.

Some clones are missing from TCRdb's copy, which holds only in-frame ones; the method was immunoSEQ multiplex PCR. This table holds over 10,000 clones, about 80% found once. The CDR3 is 13 residues long. V lost 4 bases and J 1 base, leaving 7 bases between the germline ends. CDR1 and CDR2 (germline): SGHTA, FQGNSA. Repeated repertoire sampling spanned the course of chemoradiotherapy. This clonotype was obtained from a human donor with HPV-associated anogenital cancer. Sample collection occurred from a patient who underwent chemoradiotherapy. This chain joins TRBV7-2 and TRBJ1-1; possible D gene TRBD1, 6 bases. For the CDR3, the DNA is TGTGCCAGCAGCTCACAGGGGAACACTGAAGCTTTCTTT. This gives the protein CASSSQGNTEAFF.